This T cell receptor beta chain was documented in a study of T cell changes during pregnancy in multiple sclerosis (dated by TCRdb to between 2018 and 2020). Concerning the study at large: In women with multiple sclerosis, the researchers looked at how the T cell repertoire shifted as pregnancy progressed.

Note on this clone: Its target antigen remains unknown. Nothing much larger sits one base from this clone, and base qualities are not available.

Including cysteine and phenylalanine, the CDR3 has 15 amino acids. Only the CDR3 region is kept as DNA, spanning 45 bases read in frame from base 1. A distance of 14 bases separates the germline ends of V and J, which lose 1 base and 5 bases respectively. CDR1 and CDR2 (SNHLY, FYNNEI) derive from the germline V gene. Library generation was performed with the immunoSEQ multiplex PCR assay. The clones in this table, taken by TCRdb from immuneACCESS, are in-frame only. Not every clone is retained; where verified, under half of the shortfall comes from an unresolved V gene, and the cause of the rest is unknown. The sample profile shows roughly 35,000 clones; 88% of them were found once. Roughly 1.2% of the sample belongs to the ten largest clones.

The chain is encoded by TRBV2 joined to TRBJ2-5; a weak D assignment points to TRBD1 (5 bases agree). This TCR was recovered from a female donor with multiple sclerosis, enrolled in a pregnancy study. This specimen was CD4+ T cells from peripheral blood mononuclear cells, taken before pregnancy. The CDR3 corresponds to CASSEDRQSVETQYF. At the DNA level, the sequence is TGTGCCAGCAGTGAAGATCGACAGTCGGTGGAGACCCAGTACTTC. The CDR3 plus the reference TRBV2 and TRBJ2-5 genes for the other parts give the full variable domain: EPEVTQTPSHQVTQMGQEVILRCVPISNHLYFYWYRQILGQKVEFLVSFYNNEISEKSEIFDDQFSVERPDGSNFTLKIRSTKLEDSAMYFCASSEDRQSVETQYFGPGTRLLVL.